This T cell receptor beta chain was retrieved from a study of blood T cell repertoires in COVID-19. Study information: Specimens from acute and convalescent COVID-19 originated in the United States, Italy and Spain. In each case, the material was cDNA or gDNA derived from T cells, B-cell-depleted T cells, or PBMCs.

Germline values: CDR1 SEHNR, CDR2 FQNEAQ (reference sequence). CDR3 size: 15 residues. V was shortened by 5 bases and J by 3 bases, with 16 bases between the two germline ends. As processed by the authors: Quantification of nucleated cells was approximated via reference gene primer amplification. Data came from immunoSEQ multiplex PCR; TCRdb stores just in-frame clones and leaves some out. The V and J calls and the clone size are those of that table, but D and trimming were determined from the DNA. The sample records fewer than 40,000 clones, roughly nine tenths being singletons. The clonotype was recovered from a man older than 75 with acute or convalescent COVID-19. The sequenced sample was peripheral blood. This chain uses TRBV7-9 with TRBJ2-5; D unresolved. The CDR3 DNA is TGTGCCAGCAGCCCCCAAACGTTGCCAGAAGAGACCCAGTACTTC. Protein product: CASSPQTLPEETQYF.